In this sample, the clone carrying this T cell receptor (beta chain) turned up once. The antigen is not known. The donors were members of the validation cohort comprising some 130 subjects, separate from the roughly 700-subject first cohort. In germline, CDR1 is SGHTA, CDR2 FQGNSA. The CDR3 is 16 amino acids. Losses at the gene ends were 5 bases for V and 0 bases for J; bases not matched to a gene: 5. Clones were read by immunoSEQ multiplex PCR, and TCRdb kept only the in-frame ones, dropping some. This sample carries over 150,000 clones, 80% to 90% of them seen once, and the ten largest clones take about 2.2%. These data come from a study of cytomegalovirus exposure and HLA in healthy donors. Study-wide results and limits: Altogether, 150 to 200 TCR beta chains were recorded as cytomegalovirus-associated. The authors confirmed in vitro that a few CMV-associated chains were specific for CMV antigens. First-cohort TCR clusters were later found to tend to co-occur in the approximately 120 validation repertoires.

The sample was PBMCs. The chain uses TRBV7-2 and TRBJ2-1, with 9 bases matching TRBD1. This clonotype originated in a woman aged 18-29 years in good health and CMV-seronegative. The CDR3 region has the DNA TGTGCCAGCAGCCAACGACAGGGGGGCTCCTACAATGAGCAGTTCTTC. As protein: CASSQRQGGSYNEQFF.